The 28 T cell receptor beta chains in this list originate from one sample, sequenced in a study of control samples from healthy donors and cancer patients. Using immunoSEQ multiplex PCR, the repertoire was profiled, and TCRdb retains in-frame clones only, with some absent. The data show over 100,000 clones, approximately 90% seen once. The source material was blood. The source of these receptors is a woman aged 50 to 60 in good health.

This chain uses TRBV30 with TRBJ1-3; TRBD1 is a possible D gene (6 bases). Trimming stripped 5 bases from V and 4 bases from J, with 15 bases between. CDR3 length equals 14 residues. CDR1 is GTSNPN, CDR2 SVGIG, per germline (reference sequence). This CDR3 is CAWGTGSSGNTIYF. CDR3 in DNA: TGTGCCTGGGGAACAGGGAGTTCGGGAAACACCATATATTTT. Looking up the rest from reference TRBV30 and TRBJ1-3 gives the full variable domain: SQTIHQWPATLVQPVGSPLSLECTVEGTSNPNLYWYRQAAGRGLQLLFYSVGIGQISSEVPQNLSASRPQDRQFILSSKKLLLSDSGFYLCAWGTGSSGNTIYFGEGSWLTVV.

The rearrangement joins TRBV10-3 to TRBJ1-5, with a possible D match to TRBD1 (5 bases). The CDR3 has 12 amino acids. Per germline, CDR1 ENHRY and CDR2 SYGVKD. Trimming pared 6 bases from V and 7 bases from J, leaving 10 bases between. This CDR3 reads CAIRGDRQPQHF. The CDR3 DNA is TGTGCCATCAGGGGGGATCGGCAGCCCCAGCATTTT.

This clone was observed a single time. The V and J genes are TRBV2 and TRBJ1-6; TRBD1 aligns across 7 bases. Germline loops: CDR1 SNHLY, CDR2 FYNNEI. This CDR3 spans 14 amino acids. After removal of 4 bases from V and 9 bases from J, the junction contained 6 bases not matched to a gene. CDR3 bases: TGTGCCAGCAGTGCGGGACAGCCAGTTTCACCCCTCCACTTT. It is translated as CASSAGQPVSPLHF.

The chain has TRBV5-6 and TRBJ1-1; D call uncertain. The V gene's germline CDR1 is SGHDT and CDR2 YYEEEE. Trimming stripped 0 bases from V and 0 bases from J, with 6 bases between. This CDR3 spans 14 amino acids. The CDR3 nucleotides are TGTGCCAGCAGCTTGGGGGGTATGAACACTGAAGCTTTCTTT. Translation: CASSLGGMNTEAFF.

The chain recombines TRBV29-1 with TRBJ1-2, with D hard to call. The germline CDR1 and CDR2 sequences are SQVTM and ANQGSEA. This CDR3 has 12 amino acids. V was shortened by 0 bases and J by 7 bases, with 9 bases between the two germline ends. The CDR3 loop is CSVEDPGTGYTF. CDR3 nucleotide sequence: TGCAGCGTTGAAGATCCGGGTACTGGCTACACCTTC. Together with reference TRBV29-1 and TRBJ1-2, the CDR3 gives the full variable domain: SAVISQKPSRDICQRGTSLTIQCQVDSQVTMMFWYRQQPGQSLTLIATANQGSEATYESGFVIDKFPISRPNLTFSTLTVSNMSPEDSSIYLCSVEDPGTGYTFGSGTRLTVV.

The rearrangement uses TRBV4-1 and TRBJ2-7; tentative D call: TRBD1 (5 bases). The V end was cut by 0 bases, the J end by 0 bases, with 12 bases between. CDR1 and CDR2 (germline): MGHRA, YSYEKL. This CDR3 spans 16 amino acids. The CDR3 sequence: CASSQDFPGLSYEQYF. For the CDR3, the DNA is TGCGCCAGCAGCCAAGATTTTCCAGGGCTCTCCTACGAGCAGTACTTC.

This clone appeared a single time. The chain uses TRBV10-2 and TRBJ1-2, with a tentative D call TRBD1 (5 bases). CDR3 length equals 16 residues. Germline V gives CDR1 WSHSY, CDR2 SAAADI. V shed 7 bases and J shed 4 bases, with 22 bases lying between them. The CDR3 DNA is TGCGCCAGCACAAGTGGGGGATCTAGCCAGCTCTATGGCTACACCTTC. This translates into CASTSGGSSQLYGYTF.

This rearrangement joins TRBV29-1 to TRBJ1-2; D is possibly TRBD1 (5 bases). The CDR3 runs to 15 residues. V lost 3 bases and J 4 bases, leaving 18 bases between the germline ends. Germline CDR1 is SQVTM and CDR2 is ANQGSEA. The CDR3 reads CSVDRAGISGYGYTF. CDR3 nucleotides: TGCAGCGTTGACAGGGCCGGAATCTCCGGCTATGGCTACACCTTC. Complete variable domain (other parts from reference TRBV29-1 and TRBJ1-2): SAVISQKPSRDICQRGTSLTIQCQVDSQVTMMFWYRQQPGQSLTLIATANQGSEATYESGFVIDKFPISRPNLTFSTLTVSNMSPEDSSIYLCSVDRAGISGYGYTFGSGTRLTVV.

The chain employs TRBV6-4 and TRBJ2-3, with D unresolved. CDR1 is MRHNA and CDR2 is SNTAGT in the germline V gene. Trimming pared 4 bases from V and 0 bases from J, leaving 8 bases between. The CDR3 consists of 14 residues. CDR3 DNA sequence: TGTGCCAGCAGTGTTTCTCCCAGCACAGATACGCAGTATTTT. This sequence encodes CASSVSPSTDTQYF.

J is TRBJ2-5 and V is TRBV28; D unclear. The CDR3 is made up of 13 amino acids. Trimming removed 5 bases at V and 5 bases at J, with 12 bases between. The germline V gene has CDR1 MDHEN and CDR2 SYDVKM. The chain's CDR3 is CASSNYPTETQYF. The CDR3 nucleotides read TGTGCCAGCAGTAACTACCCAACGGAGACCCAGTACTTC.

The chain recombines TRBV5-1 with TRBJ2-5; D is unclear. With 1 base removed from V and 5 bases from J, the gap between germline ends came to 6 bases. Germline assignment: CDR1 SGHRS and CDR2 YFSETQ. CDR3 length: 12 residues. CDR3 sequence reads: CASSLNAETQYF. The CDR3 region has the DNA TGCGCCAGCAGCTTGAACGCCGAGACCCAGTACTTC.

In this sample, this clone turned up once. The rearrangement links TRBV24-1 to TRBJ2-5, with D hard to call. Looked up from germline, CDR1 is KGHDR and CDR2 is SFDVKD. Trimming removed 5 bases from V and 3 bases from J, with 12 bases in between. The CDR3 contains 14 residues. This CDR3 reads CATSASPAEETQYF. The CDR3 DNA follows: TGTGCCACCAGTGCCTCTCCGGCAGAAGAGACCCAGTACTTC.

The count of this clone is one. This rearrangement joins TRBV5-5 to TRBJ2-4; D tentatively fits TRBD1 or TRBD2 (6 bases each). Per the germline V gene, CDR1 is SGHKS and CDR2 is YYEKEE (reference sequence). The CDR3 extends over 15 amino acids. The V end was cut by 3 bases, the J end by 5 bases, with 15 bases between. CDR3 bases: TGTGCCAGCAGCTCTATGGGCCGGGGGCAAAACATTCAGTACTTC. Its protein product is CASSSMGRGQNIQYF.

This rearrangement joins TRBV11-1 to TRBJ1-1; no reliable D call. V shed 6 bases and J shed 2 bases, with 13 bases lying between them. The CDR3 extends over 14 amino acids. Germline CDR1 is SGHAT and CDR2 is FQDESV (reference sequence). The CDR3 loop reads CASRRNTRNTEAFF. CDR3 bases: TGTGCCAGCAGACGGAATACGCGTAACACTGAAGCTTTCTTT.

In DNA form, the CDR3 reads TGTGCCAGCAGCAACAGGGCGAGCACAGATACGCAGTATTTT. Amino acids: CASSNRASTDTQYF. The genes are TRBV2 and TRBJ2-3; tentatively, D is TRBD1 (6 bases). V shed 6 bases and J shed 0 bases, with 10 bases lying between them. Germline V gene sequence: CDR1 SNHLY, CDR2 FYNNEI. The CDR3 loop spans 14 amino acids. Full variable domain (outside the CDR3, taken from reference TRBV2 and TRBJ2-3): EPEVTQTPSHQVTQMGQEVILRCVPISNHLYFYWYRQILGQKVEFLVSFYNNEISEKSEIFDDQFSVERPDGSNFTLKIRSTKLEDSAMYFCASSNRASTDTQYFGPGTRLTVL.

There are a few counts of this clone. CDR3 sequence (DNA): TGCGCCAGCAGTAATTTAAGCGGCAGGGGGTCTCGGGGCTACACCTTC. The encoded protein is CASSNLSGRGSRGYTF. The V gene is TRBV4-1, the J gene TRBJ1-2; 7 positions match TRBD1. The germline CDR1 and CDR2 sequences are MGHRA and YSYEKL. Germline trimming cut 6 bases from V and 8 bases from J; bases unmatched to any gene: 18. This CDR3 is 16 amino acids long.

V and J are TRBV6-5 and TRBJ1-5; D gene unclear. The length of the CDR3 is 14 residues. With 8 bases removed from V and 4 bases from J, the gap between germline ends came to 15 bases. The germline CDR1 and CDR2 sequences are MNHEY and SVGAGI. CDR3 nucleotides: TGTGCCAGCGGCTCTCGGATGTCGAATCAGCCCCAGCATTTT. Amino acids: CASGSRMSNQPQHF.

The J gene is TRBJ2-1, the V gene TRBV15; TRBD2 aligns across 8 bases. The CDR3 contains 14 residues. V gave up 0 bases and J gave up 14 bases; unmatched junction bases: 9. The germline CDR1 and CDR2 sequences are LNHNV and YYDKDF (reference sequence). CDR3 in amino acids: CATSRDPAGELKFF. The CDR3 nucleotides read TGTGCCACCAGCAGAGACCCAGCGGGGGAATTGAAGTTCTTC.

This chain uses TRBV25-1 with TRBJ1-2, with TRBD1 as a possible D gene (6 bases). V shed 5 bases and J shed 4 bases, with 11 bases lying between them. The germline V gene has CDR1 MGHDK and CDR2 SYGVNS. CDR3 size: 13 residues. CDR3 protein: CASSTGRFYGYTF. The CDR3 DNA follows: TGTGCCAGCAGTACAGGGCGTTTCTATGGCTACACCTTC.

The chain has TRBV10-3 and TRBJ2-1; 8 bases are a match to TRBD1. The CDR3 is 13 residues long. V trimming: 9 bases; J trimming: 7 bases; junction bases outside the gene matches: 8. CDR1 ENHRY and CDR2 SYGVKD come from the germline V gene. CDR3 loop: CAMLGQGANEQFF. The CDR3 bases are TGTGCCATGCTGGGGCAGGGGGCGAATGAGCAGTTCTTC.

The chain employs TRBV14 and TRBJ2-7; the match to TRBD2 covers 9 bases. The CDR3 extends over 15 amino acids. Trimming took 1 base from V and 2 from J; bases not matched to a gene: 3. Germline V CDR1 and CDR2: SGHDN, FVKESK. Written as DNA, the CDR3 is TGTGCCAGCAGCCAAGGGCTAGCGGGGCCCTACGAGCAGTACTTC. Residues: CASSQGLAGPYEQYF.

The chain has TRBV30 and TRBJ1-2; no clear D. This CDR3 has 14 residues. The V gene's germline CDR1 is GTSNPN and CDR2 SVGIG (reference sequence). V was trimmed by 2 bases and J by 4 bases, leaving 14 bases between them. This CDR3 reads CAWSNIESSYGYTF. CDR3 in DNA: TGTGCCTGGAGTAATATAGAGAGTAGCTATGGCTACACCTTC.

This clone was seen once. The chain has TRBV28 and TRBJ1-2; D remains ambiguous. The CDR3 totals 12 residues. Germline V gene lookup returns CDR1 MDHEN and CDR2 SYDVKM. Trimming shortened V by 6 bases and J by 3 bases, and 8 bases separated the two germline ends. The CDR3 DNA reads TGTGCCAGCAGCGACACACACTATGGCTACACCTTC. Protein: CASSDTHYGYTF.

Here the CDR3 reads CASSLGQGGPEAFF. The CDR3 DNA reads as TGCGCCAGCAGCTTGGGACAGGGGGGCCCTGAAGCTTTCTTT. This sequence joins TRBV5-1 and TRBJ1-1; TRBD1 matches 9 bases. V dropped 0 bases and J dropped 6; count of bases not matched to a gene: 3. The CDR3 has 14 residues. The germline gives CDR1 SGHRS, CDR2 YFSETQ. The full variable domain, with the rest looked up from reference TRBV5-1 and TRBJ1-1, is KAGVTQTPRYLIKTRGQQVTLSCSPISGHRSVSWYQQTPGQGLQFLFEYFSETQRNKGNFPGRFSGRQFSNSRSEMNVSTLELGDSALYLCASSLGQGGPEAFFGQGTRLTVV.

The chain recombines TRBV30 with TRBJ1-2, with 9 bases that match TRBD1. The CDR3 runs 14 residues. CDR1 is GTSNPN, CDR2 SVGIG, per germline (reference sequence). Trimming at V came to 6 bases and at J to 1 base, leaving 6 bases not matched to a gene. The CDR3 bases are TGTGCCTGTCCCGGGACAGGGATTAACTATGGCTACACCTTC. This translates into CACPGTGINYGYTF.

V usage is TRBV20-1 and J usage is TRBJ2-3; TRBD2 agrees at 10 bases. This CDR3 is 15 amino acids long. The V gene end was trimmed by 3 bases and the J gene end by 5 bases; junction bases not matched to a gene: 8. The germline V gene encodes CDR1 DFQATT and CDR2 SNEGSKA (reference sequence). The DNA for the CDR3 is TGCAGTGCTAGTGGGGCTAGCGGGAGAGGAGATACGCAGTATTTT. Amino acids: CSASGASGRGDTQYF.

This clone was recorded only once. CDR3 in amino acids: CASSLGGEPQHF. CDR3 coding DNA: TGTGCCAGCAGCTTGGGGGGGGAGCCCCAGCATTTT. J is TRBJ1-5 and V is TRBV5-6; TRBD1 is a possible D gene (5 bases). Germline CDR1 and CDR2: SGHDT and YYEEEE. Trimming cost V 0 bases and J 8 bases, with 6 bases left between them. This CDR3 is 12 amino acids long.

The chain couples TRBV28 to TRBJ1-1; a possible D gene is TRBD1 (6 bases). This CDR3 spans 16 amino acids. Germline loops: CDR1 MDHEN, CDR2 SYDVKM. The germline V and J ends were trimmed by 1 base and 0 bases, with 12 bases remaining between them. The CDR3 loop reads CASSLSGGSMNTEAFF. The CDR3 DNA sequence: TGTGCCAGCAGTTTATCGGGGGGCTCCATGAACACTGAAGCTTTCTTT.